The source of this TCR beta chain is a study of OX40 agonist ivuxolimab in advanced cancers. Turning to the study itself: At 0.01 to 10 mg/kg, ivuxolimab was administered intravenously to patients every 2 weeks. The study enrolled dose-escalation patients with hepatocellular carcinoma, melanoma, renal cell or head and neck cancer. Whole-study results and caveats: Blood T cells, both CD4+ and CD8+, expanded clonally by week 6 at 0.1 to 3.0 mg/kg. Normalized T-cell clonal expansion was also low in a subset of nonresponders.

Unmatched junction bases numbered 9, after V lost 3 bases and J lost 2 bases. CDR3 length: 17 residues. Germline-derived CDR1 and CDR2 are LGHNA and YSLEER. About this clone itself: Its specificity is unknown.

Using immunoSEQ multiplex PCR, the repertoire was profiled, and TCRdb retains in-frame clones only, with some absent. The data show 68,000 or so clones, around 82% seen once. This receptor was obtained from an adult with an advanced solid tumor such as melanoma, head and neck, liver or kidney cancer. The rearrangement uses TRBV4-3 and TRBJ2-3; 9 bases are a match to TRBD2. Sequences were derived from CD4+ or CD8+ T cells sorted from blood, sampled in a trial of the OX40 agonist ivuxolimab. CDR3 protein: CASSQGGGLATTDTQYF. In DNA form, the CDR3 reads TGCGCCAGCAGCCAGGGGGGGGGACTAGCAACCACAGATACGCAGTATTTT.